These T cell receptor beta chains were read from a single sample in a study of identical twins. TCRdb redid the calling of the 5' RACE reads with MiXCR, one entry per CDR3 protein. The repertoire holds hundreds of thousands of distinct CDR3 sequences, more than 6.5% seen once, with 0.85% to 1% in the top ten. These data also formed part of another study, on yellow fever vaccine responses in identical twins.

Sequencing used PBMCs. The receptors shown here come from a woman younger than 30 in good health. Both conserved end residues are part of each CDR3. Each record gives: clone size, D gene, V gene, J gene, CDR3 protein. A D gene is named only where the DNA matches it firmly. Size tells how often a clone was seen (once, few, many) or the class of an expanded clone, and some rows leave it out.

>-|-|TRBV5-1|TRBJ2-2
CASSLALGSTGELFF
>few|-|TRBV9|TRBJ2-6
CASSPRDGSSGANVLTF
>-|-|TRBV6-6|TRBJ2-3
CASSPLGRQYF
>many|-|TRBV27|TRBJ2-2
CASSLLGIQNTGELFF
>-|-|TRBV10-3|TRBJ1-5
CAISGGNSNQPQHF
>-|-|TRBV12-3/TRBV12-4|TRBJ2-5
CASRDGRQGRETQYF
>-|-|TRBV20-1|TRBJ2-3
CGIAISTDTQYF
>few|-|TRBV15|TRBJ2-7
CATSTYSGYEQYF
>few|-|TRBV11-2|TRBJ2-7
CASSRQVLSYEQYF
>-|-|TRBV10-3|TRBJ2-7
CAISERQEQSQYF
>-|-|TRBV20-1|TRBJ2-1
CSAIRGEQFF
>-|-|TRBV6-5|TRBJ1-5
CASSWGVNQPQHF
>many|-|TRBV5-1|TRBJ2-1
CASSLEYSNEQFF
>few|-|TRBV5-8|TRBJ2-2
CASSLAGVSTGELFF
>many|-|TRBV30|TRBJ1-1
CAWTQIEAFF
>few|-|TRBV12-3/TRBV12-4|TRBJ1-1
CASSFAGRNEAFF
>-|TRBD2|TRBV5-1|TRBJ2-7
CASSSHSGGGSEQYF
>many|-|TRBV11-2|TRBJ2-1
CASSHRFSGRSYNEQFF
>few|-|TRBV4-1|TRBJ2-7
CASSQDLPSSEQYF
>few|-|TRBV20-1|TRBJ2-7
CSARDWDQSYEQYF
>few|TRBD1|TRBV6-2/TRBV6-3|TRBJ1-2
CASSYNRDRGDYGYTF
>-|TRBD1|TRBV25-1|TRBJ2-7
CASRETGGLYEQYF
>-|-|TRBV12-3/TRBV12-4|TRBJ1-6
CASSLAQGMRNSPLHF
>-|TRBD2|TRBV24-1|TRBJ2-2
CATSLLGGAGELFF
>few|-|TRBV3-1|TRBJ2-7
CASQGVWRGEQYF
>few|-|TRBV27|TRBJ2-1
CASSARQGPNEQFF
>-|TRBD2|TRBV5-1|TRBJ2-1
CASSTTSGHRDEQFF
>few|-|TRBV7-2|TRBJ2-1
CASSLEASRDEQFF
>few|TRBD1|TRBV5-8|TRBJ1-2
CASSLGQGAGYTF
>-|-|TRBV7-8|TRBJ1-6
CASSSGGSYNSPLHF
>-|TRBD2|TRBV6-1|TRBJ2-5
CASRLGLAGAGTQYF
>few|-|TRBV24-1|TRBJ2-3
CATSDPSWTNPDTQYF
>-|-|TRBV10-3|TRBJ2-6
CAIGTTGQGIGANVLTF
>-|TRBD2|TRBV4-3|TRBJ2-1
CASSQDRAAGVYNEQFF
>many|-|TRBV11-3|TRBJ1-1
CASSLDSETNTEAFF